Listed below are T cell receptor beta chains from one sample, sequenced in a study of shared clonotypes between healthy human individuals. Assay: immunoSEQ multiplex PCR; the TCRdb copy retains only in-frame clones and omits some. The repertoire holds 2 million to 2.5 million clones, more than 90% seen once, with over 0.1% in the top ten. The specimen sequenced was naive CD4+ T cells sorted from blood. These receptors originate from a man between 18 and 35 years old in good health. Both conserved end residues are part of each CDR3. A D gene is named only where the DNA matches it firmly. Clone size, where shown, is once, few, many, or a class for clones that have expanded.

v_call,d_call,clone_size,j_call,cdr3_nt,cdr3_aa
TRBV7-6,.,.,TRBJ1-4,TGTGCCAGCAGCTTAGCGATGAGGGCGGCTAATGAAAAACTGTTTTTT,CASSLAMRAANEKLFF
TRBV15,.,.,TRBJ2-5,TGTGCCACCAGCAGAGGACAATGGGAGACCCAGTACTTC,CATSRGQWETQYF
TRBV10-3,.,.,TRBJ1-1,TGTGCCATCAGTGAGCAGGGGTACACTGAAGCTTTCTTT,CAISEQGYTEAFF
TRBV5-1,.,.,TRBJ2-2,TGCGCCAGCACCCCCGCCGCGGGTTGGACCGGGGAGCTGTTTTTT,CASTPAAGWTGELFF
TRBV2,TRBD2,.,TRBJ2-4,TGTGCCAGCATCAGGACTAGCGGGGGGCCAAACATTCAGTACTTC,CASIRTSGGPNIQYF
TRBV5-1,.,.,TRBJ1-1,TGCGCCAGCAGCCCCCCGGACAGTTTACTTAACACTGAAGCTTTCTTT,CASSPPDSLLNTEAFF
TRBV4-2,TRBD1,.,TRBJ2-1,TGTGCCAGCAGCCGCGACTCCGGGACAGGGGCTAGCAATGAGCAGTTCTTC,CASSRDSGTGASNEQFF
TRBV4-2,.,once,TRBJ1-4,TGTGCCAGCAGCCGAAGAACCGGGACGGGGGTTGAAAAACTGTTTTTT,CASSRRTGTGVEKLFF
TRBV10-3,.,.,TRBJ2-1,TGTGCCATATCTAACCTAGCGACTAATGAGCAGTTCTTC,CAISNLATNEQFF
TRBV5-6,TRBD1,.,TRBJ1-6,TGTGCCAGCAGCGGGGACCTCGGACAGGGGGATTCACCCCTCCACTTT,CASSGDLGQGDSPLHF
TRBV25-1,.,.,TRBJ1-6,TGTGCCAGCAGCCCGGGACAACGTAACCTCCACTTT,CASSPGQRNLHF
TRBV6-1,TRBD1,.,TRBJ1-1,TGTGCCAGCAGTGATGGGACAGTGAACACTGAAGCTTTCTTT,CASSDGTVNTEAFF
TRBV6-1,.,.,TRBJ1-4,TGTGCCAGCAGGAGGGCCTCGATGAGGGTGCTGTTTTTT,CASRRASMRVLFF
TRBV25-1,.,.,TRBJ1-3,TGTGCCAGCAGTGACAGGGTGGCTGGAAACACCATATATTTT,CASSDRVAGNTIYF
TRBV5-4,.,.,TRBJ1-1,TGTGCCAGCAGCCCCCGACAGGCCAAGAACACTGAAGCTTTCTTT,CASSPRQAKNTEAFF
TRBV11-2,TRBD1,.,TRBJ1-3,TGTGCCAGCAGGGCGACAGGGACTGGAAACACCATATATTTT,CASRATGTGNTIYF
TRBV28,.,.,TRBJ1-5,TGTGCCAGCGGAGGACACGGAGGCAATCAGCCCCAGCATTTT,CASGGHGGNQPQHF
TRBV6-4,.,.,TRBJ1-6,TGTGCCAGCAGTGACTCGTTGGCTTCACCCCTCCACTTT,CASSDSLASPLHF
TRBV7-2,.,.,TRBJ1-2,TGTGCCAGCAGCCCGAGGGGGGCCTATGGCTACACCTTC,CASSPRGAYGYTF
TRBV20-1,.,.,TRBJ1-2,TGCAGTGCTCCCCTAGAGAATGGCTACACCTTC,CSAPLENGYTF
TRBV1,.,.,TRBJ2-3,TGCACCAGCAGCCAAGGGGGGGGGTGCGCAGATACGCAGTATTTT,CTSSQGGGCADTQYF
TRBV5-4,TRBD2,.,TRBJ2-5,TGTGCCAGCAGCTTGGAGTCTAGCGGGAGGGAGACCCAGTACTTC,CASSLESSGRETQYF
TRBV30,TRBD1,.,TRBJ1-1,TGTGCCGGGACAGGGGCGGGGAACACTGAAGCTTTCTTT,CAGTGAGNTEAFF
TRBV25-1,.,.,TRBJ2-7,TGTGCCAGCAGACCAGGGGGAGGGGGAGAGCAGTACTTC,CASRPGGGGEQYF
TRBV5-1,.,.,TRBJ1-1,TGCGCCAGCAGCTTGGGCCAGGGGATATCTGAAGCTTTCTTT,CASSLGQGISEAFF
TRBV10-2,TRBD2,once,TRBJ2-7,TGCGCCAGCCGATCCGGGACTAGCGGGAGATACGAGCAGTACTTC,CASRSGTSGRYEQYF
TRBV27,TRBD1,.,TRBJ1-1,TGTGCCAGCAGTTTGCAAGGACAGGGGGTTACTGAAGCTTTCTTT,CASSLQGQGVTEAFF
TRBV29-1,.,.,TRBJ1-1,TGCAGCGGAAGAGAAAGCACTGAAGCTTTCTTT,CSGRESTEAFF
TRBV7-2,TRBD1,.,TRBJ2-5,TGTGCCAGCAGCGTGGGACAGGGTGGGAGAGAGACCCAGTACTTC,CASSVGQGGRETQYF
TRBV2,.,.,TRBJ2-5,TGTGCCAGCAGTGAAACAGGGATGCAGACCCAGTACTTC,CASSETGMQTQYF
TRBV6-5,TRBD2,.,TRBJ2-7,TGTGCCAGCAGCGAGCTAGCGGGGGGGCGCTACGAGCAGTACTTC,CASSELAGGRYEQYF
TRBV2,.,.,TRBJ1-6,TGTGCCAGCAGTGAAAACGGACCCGGGCACTTT,CASSENGPGHF
TRBV2,TRBD1,.,TRBJ2-2,TGTGCCAGCAGTGAACGGGCAGGGGGCGTTGGCGGGGAGCTGTTTTTT,CASSERAGGVGGELFF
TRBV5-1,.,.,TRBJ2-7,TGCGCCAGCAGCTCCCCGGGACGGAACTACGAGCAGTACTTC,CASSSPGRNYEQYF
TRBV7-8,.,.,TRBJ1-5,TGTGCCAGCAGCTCCACCGGGGCGGTACAGAATCAGCCCCAGCATTTT,CASSSTGAVQNQPQHF
TRBV7-2,.,.,TRBJ1-1,TGTGCCAGCAGCTTAGTTTGGTCAGGGGCTGGTGAAGCTTTCTTT,CASSLVWSGAGEAFF
TRBV6-6,TRBD1,.,TRBJ2-7,TGTGCCAGCAGTTACCTCACCGGGACAGGGGGCTACGAGCAGTACTTC,CASSYLTGTGGYEQYF
TRBV6-5,TRBD2,.,TRBJ2-1,TGTGCCAGCAGAGGCAGCGGGGGCGTCTACAATGAGCAGTTCTTC,CASRGSGGVYNEQFF
TRBV12-5,.,.,TRBJ1-5,TGTGCTAGTGGTGCCCTCAGTTCCCAGCATTTT,CASGALSSQHF
TRBV5-6,TRBD1,.,TRBJ2-7,TGTGCCAGCAGTCCCGACAGGGGGCTGTCCTACGAGCAGTACTTC,CASSPDRGLSYEQYF
TRBV4-1,.,once,TRBJ2-7,TGCGCCAGCAGCCAAGAGCCCAGGGCCTCCTACGAGCAGTACTTC,CASSQEPRASYEQYF
TRBV18,TRBD1,.,TRBJ2-2,TGTGCCAGCTCACCAGACAGGGGAACCGGGGAGCTGTTTTTT,CASSPDRGTGELFF
TRBV10-2,.,.,TRBJ1-5,TGCGCCAGTGGGACACTGAATCAGCCCCAGCATTTT,CASGTLNQPQHF
TRBV10-3,.,.,TRBJ2-2,TGTGCCATCAGTGGCGGGACAAACACCGGGGAGCTGTTTTTT,CAISGGTNTGELFF
TRBV27,TRBD1,.,TRBJ1-6,TGTGCCAGCACCCGGGACAGCTATAATTCACCCCTCCACTTT,CASTRDSYNSPLHF
TRBV28,.,once,TRBJ1-1,TGTGCCAGCAGGGAGAGGACAACGGCGAGGTTCGCTGAAGCTTTCTTT,CASRERTTARFAEAFF
TRBV18,.,.,TRBJ2-7,TGTGCCAGCTCACCACCGGGGACGGAGCAGTACTTC,CASSPPGTEQYF
TRBV4-1,TRBD2,.,TRBJ2-3,TGCGCCAGCAGCCAAGTCCGGACTAGCGGGAGGAGGAGCACAGATACGCAGTATTTT,CASSQVRTSGRRSTDTQYF
TRBV4-1,.,.,TRBJ2-2,TGCGCCAGCAGCCAAGTACTGGGGGCGACGGGCACCGGGGAGCTGTTTTTT,CASSQVLGATGTGELFF
TRBV19,TRBD1,.,TRBJ2-2,TGTGCCAGTAGTATCGGGGACAGGGCAACCGGGGAGCTGTTTTTT,CASSIGDRATGELFF